The 18 T cell receptor beta chains reported below all come from one sample, sequenced in a study of radiotherapy plus CTLA-4 blockade in lung cancer (dated by TCRdb to the late 2010s). Library method: the immunoSEQ multiplex PCR assay. Here the immuneACCESS table is served through TCRdb, limited to in-frame sequences with V and J called. Missing clones are a known gap in these copies; in checked studies unresolved V genes cover under half, and the rest lacks a known reason. In all, the sample holds 60,000 to 85,000 clones, and around 87% of those were seen once. The ten largest clonotypes hold about 0.95% of the sample. The material was peripheral blood, obtained from a patient treated with radiotherapy plus ipilimumab. Every receptor here comes from a human donor with non-small cell lung cancer who had stable disease on radiotherapy plus ipilimumab.

The rearrangement links TRBV11-2 to TRBJ1-5, with D tentatively TRBD1 (5 bases). The length of the CDR3 is 15 residues. Trimming cost V 5 bases and J 2 bases, with 13 bases left between them. CDR1 and CDR2 from the germline V gene are SGHAT and FQNNGV. CDR3 amino acids: CASSRDSLGNQPQHF. CDR3 sequence (DNA): TGTGCCAGCAGCCGTGACAGTTTAGGCAATCAGCCCCAGCATTTT. The whole variable domain, filled in from reference TRBV11-2 and TRBJ1-5, reads EAGVAQSPRYKIIEKRQSVAFWCNPISGHATLYWYQQILGQGPKLLIQFQNNGVVDDSQLPKDRFSAERLKGVDSTLKIQPAKLEDSAVYLCASSRDSLGNQPQHFGDGTRLSIL.

The chain is built from TRBV6-5 and TRBJ1-6, with D tentatively TRBD1 (6 bases). The germline V gene has CDR1 MNHEY and CDR2 SVGAGI. The CDR3 covers 14 residues. The V end lost 6 bases, the J end lost 9 bases, and 15 bases lay between the germline ends. CDR3: CASRSLGASSPLHF. CDR3 nucleotide sequence: TGTGCCAGCAGATCACTGGGGGCCAGTTCACCCCTCCACTTT.

The V and J genes are TRBV5-3 and TRBJ2-5, with TRBD2 identical over 9 bases. TRBV5-3 is an open reading frame whose function is uncertain. The CDR3 spans 16 residues. The J segment lost 3 bases and the V segment lost 0 bases, leaving 6 bases of the junction unmatched. The CDR3 spells CARSLGAGGLEETQYF. CDR3 DNA: TGTGCCAGAAGCTTGGGTGCGGGGGGGCTCGAAGAGACCCAGTACTTC.

Only a few counts were recorded for this clone. The rearrangement joins TRBV27 to TRBJ1-5; 11 nucleotides line up with TRBD1. The CDR3 is made up of 15 amino acids. The germline CDR1 and CDR2 sequences are MNHEY and SMNVEV (reference sequence). The V segment lost 3 bases and the J segment 6 bases; nucleotides outside the gene matches: 4. The CDR3 here is CASSFGTGGGQPQHF. CDR3 DNA sequence: TGTGCCAGCAGTTTCGGGACAGGGGGGGGTCAGCCCCAGCATTTT.

This chain connects TRBV27 to TRBJ2-4; D gene unclear. Germline V CDR1 and CDR2: MNHEY, SMNVEV (reference sequence). V lost 0 bases, J lost 8 bases, and 17 bases lay in between. There are 16 residues in the CDR3. The CDR3 DNA reads as TGTGCCAGCAGTTTATCCCCCGGGCAGTATGGGGACATTCAGTACTTC. It is translated as CASSLSPGQYGDIQYF.

The rearrangement uses TRBV18 and TRBJ2-5; 7 nucleotides align to TRBD1. The CDR3 is 14 residues long. The trim removed 4 bases at V and 2 bases at J, leaving 4 bases unmatched. Germline V gives CDR1 KGHSH, CDR2 LQKENI. The CDR3 sequence: CASSRTGEQETQYF. Here the CDR3 DNA reads TGTGCCAGCTCACGGACAGGCGAGCAAGAGACCCAGTACTTC.

This clone was detected a few times. The V and J genes are TRBV28 and TRBJ1-2; no reliable D call. Trimming removed 6 bases from V and 8 bases from J, with 13 bases in between. CDR1 MDHEN and CDR2 SYDVKM come from the germline V gene. The CDR3 has 12 amino acids. The CDR3 here is CASSGSPGGYTF. DNA of the CDR3: TGTGCCAGCAGCGGCAGCCCGGGGGGCTACACCTTC.

Note on this clone: Other DNA sequences in the same sample also yield this CDR3. The rearrangement uses TRBV11-2 and TRBJ1-3, with 7 nucleotides matching TRBD1. In germline, CDR1 is SGHAT, CDR2 FQNNGV. V was clipped by 3 bases and J by 0 bases; unmatched bases: 11. The CDR3 has 18 residues. CDR3 loop: CASSLREQGPVSGNTIYF. The CDR3 region has the DNA TGTGCCAGCAGCTTGAGGGAACAGGGGCCTGTCTCTGGAAACACCATATATTTT.

The chain uses TRBV11-2 and TRBJ2-2, with 7 positions matching TRBD2. From germline, CDR1 is SGHAT and CDR2 FQNNGV. The CDR3 contains 16 residues. V gave up 7 bases and J gave up 2 bases; unmatched junction bases: 10. The CDR3 bases are TGTGCCAGCAATTGGGCGGGAGTGTCAAACACCGGGGAGCTGTTTTTT. This encodes CASNWAGVSNTGELFF.

The J gene is TRBJ2-1, the V gene TRBV9, with 9 nucleotides matching TRBD1. V shed 1 base and J 10 bases; nucleotides not matched to a gene: 9. Germline CDR1 SGDLS, CDR2 YYNGEE. CDR3 size: 15 residues. The CDR3 DNA is TGTGCCAGCAGCGTATCCGGACAGGGGTCTGGGGAGCAGTTCTTC. This encodes CASSVSGQGSGEQFF.

This chain links TRBV28 with TRBJ2-7; D is undetermined. The CDR3 is made up of 14 amino acids. CDR1 and CDR2 from the germline V gene are MDHEN and SYDVKM. V was pared by 7 bases and J by 0 bases, with 13 bases between. As DNA, the CDR3 is TGTGCCAGCACCCGAGGAACACGCTCCTACGAGCAGTACTTC. It translates to CASTRGTRSYEQYF. Supplemented by reference TRBV28 and TRBJ2-7, the full variable domain reads DVKVTQSSRYLVKRTGEKVFLECVQDMDHENMFWYRQDPGLGLRLIYFSYDVKMKEKGDIPEGYSVSREKKERFSLILESASTNQTSMYLCASTRGTRSYEQYFGPGTRLTVT.

This chain links TRBV28 with TRBJ1-5, with D unclear. This CDR3 has 14 amino acids. Germline V gene data show CDR1 as MDHEN and CDR2 as SYDVKM. Trimming took 4 bases from V and 3 from J, leaving 10 bases between them. CDR3 residues: CASSSRTVNQPQHF. CDR3 bases: TGTGCCAGCAGTTCCAGGACGGTCAATCAGCCCCAGCATTTT.

The chain recombines TRBV5-5 with TRBJ1-5; D gene unclear. Germline CDR1 SGHKS, CDR2 YYEKEE (reference sequence). The CDR3 runs to 16 residues. With 0 bases removed from V and 2 bases from J, the gap between germline ends came to 12 bases. CDR3 sequence reads: CASSLEGTGGNQPQHF. DNA of the CDR3: TGTGCCAGCAGCTTGGAGGGTACTGGGGGCAATCAGCCCCAGCATTTT.

This clone occurred a few times. The chain links TRBV6-6 to TRBJ1-4; no clear D. Germline CDR1 reads MNHNY; CDR2 reads SVGAGI (reference sequence). This CDR3 has 13 residues. Trimming cost V 5 bases and J 4 bases, with 8 bases left between them. The CDR3 region is CASSRDYNEKLFF. The DNA for the CDR3 is TGTGCCAGCAGTAGGGATTATAATGAAAAACTGTTTTTT.

The CDR3 protein is CASSEIGRGRQFF. The CDR3 bases are TGTGCCAGCAGTGAAATAGGGAGGGGTCGGCAGTTCTTC. V gene TRBV25-1 combines with J gene TRBJ2-1; 7 nucleotides align to TRBD2. Trimming cost V 2 bases and J 12 bases; bases outside gene matches: 7. This CDR3 has 13 residues. From germline, CDR1 is MGHDK and CDR2 SYGVNS.

The count of this clone is one. This chain connects TRBV30 to TRBJ1-2; 7 bases line up with TRBD1. Germline V gives CDR1 GTSNPN, CDR2 SVGIG (reference sequence). The CDR3 contains 13 residues. CDR3 residues: CAQGGEPSSGYTF. CDR3 coding DNA: TGTGCGCAGGGGGGGGAACCGTCGTCCGGCTACACCTTC.

The J gene is TRBJ2-3, the V gene TRBV2; tentative D call: TRBD2 (5 bases). The CDR3 runs to 14 residues. Between the trimmed V and J ends, which lost 3 bases and 2 bases, there was a span of 9 bases. Germline assignment: CDR1 SNHLY and CDR2 FYNNEI. The CDR3 DNA reads as TGTGCCAGCAGTGAGAGCCGGGACACAGATACGCAGTATTTT. Residues: CASSESRDTDTQYF.

The chain couples TRBV5-4 to TRBJ2-5; D gene uncertain. CDR1 is SGHNT, CDR2 YYREEE, per germline (reference sequence). V lost 4 bases, J lost 0 bases, and 10 bases lay in between. The CDR3 runs 14 residues. The CDR3 region is CASSAQANQETQYF. The CDR3 nucleotides are TGTGCCAGCAGCGCGCAGGCAAACCAAGAGACCCAGTACTTC.